A selection of T cell receptor beta chains follows, all from one sample in a study of shared clonotypes between healthy human individuals. The assay was immunoSEQ multiplex PCR, and TCRdb's table has in-frame clones only and misses some. The sample yields over 850,000 clones, roughly 74% seen once. The sample comprised memory CD4+ T cells from PBMCs. The receptors stem from a man younger than 30 in good health. Some clones in this sample may be carry-over from other donors' samples. Each CDR3 is given with its conserved first and last residue. The order of the fields is D gene, J gene, clone size, V gene, CDR3 length, CDR3 protein, CDR3 DNA. D genes are given only for firm matches. Not all rows give a size; the values are once, few, many and, for expanded clones, a class.

d_call: -; j_call: TRBJ1-1; clone_size: -; v_call: TRBV7-6; cdr3_length: 13; cdr3_aa: CASSLSENTEAFF; cdr3_nt: TGTGCCAGCAGCTTATCTGAGAACACTGAAGCTTTCTTT
d_call: -; j_call: TRBJ2-7; clone_size: -; v_call: TRBV27; cdr3_length: 18; cdr3_aa: CASSLSRPGRTGSYEQYF; cdr3_nt: TGTGCCAGCAGTTTATCGAGACCAGGGCGGACCGGGTCCTACGAGCAGTACTTC
d_call: -; j_call: TRBJ2-1; clone_size: once; v_call: TRBV5-1; cdr3_length: 14; cdr3_aa: CASSFGTQHNEQFF; cdr3_nt: TGCGCCAGCAGCTTTGGGACGCAACACAATGAGCAGTTCTTC
d_call: -; j_call: TRBJ2-5; clone_size: -; v_call: TRBV12-5; cdr3_length: 16; cdr3_aa: CASVKAAGNPQETQYF; cdr3_nt: TGTGCTAGTGTGAAGGCAGCGGGTAACCCCCAAGAGACCCAGTACTTC
d_call: -; j_call: TRBJ1-6; clone_size: -; v_call: TRBV11-2; cdr3_length: 15; cdr3_aa: CASSLLSGPTSPLHF; cdr3_nt: TGTGCCAGCAGCTTGTTGTCCGGGCCCACCTCACCCCTCCACTTT
d_call: -; j_call: TRBJ1-1; clone_size: once; v_call: TRBV2; cdr3_length: 12; cdr3_aa: CASNRQVERAFF; cdr3_nt: TGTGCCAGCAACCGACAGGTGGAGCGAGCTTTCTTT
d_call: -; j_call: TRBJ1-2; clone_size: -; v_call: TRBV28; cdr3_length: 15; cdr3_aa: CASGTGNEYVHGYTF; cdr3_nt: TGTGCCAGCGGTACAGGGAACGAATATGTACATGGCTACACCTTC
d_call: -; j_call: TRBJ1-1; clone_size: -; v_call: TRBV7-2; cdr3_length: 13; cdr3_aa: CASSLFRDTEAFF; cdr3_nt: TGTGCCAGCAGCTTATTCCGGGACACTGAAGCTTTCTTT
d_call: TRBD1; j_call: TRBJ2-3; clone_size: -; v_call: TRBV19; cdr3_length: 16; cdr3_aa: CASRRRQGGTTDTQYF; cdr3_nt: TGTGCCAGTAGACGAAGACAGGGGGGTACGACAGATACGCAGTATTTT
d_call: -; j_call: TRBJ2-5; clone_size: few; v_call: TRBV5-4; cdr3_length: 12; cdr3_aa: CASGSFRETQYF; cdr3_nt: TGTGCCAGCGGTAGCTTTAGGGAGACCCAGTACTTC